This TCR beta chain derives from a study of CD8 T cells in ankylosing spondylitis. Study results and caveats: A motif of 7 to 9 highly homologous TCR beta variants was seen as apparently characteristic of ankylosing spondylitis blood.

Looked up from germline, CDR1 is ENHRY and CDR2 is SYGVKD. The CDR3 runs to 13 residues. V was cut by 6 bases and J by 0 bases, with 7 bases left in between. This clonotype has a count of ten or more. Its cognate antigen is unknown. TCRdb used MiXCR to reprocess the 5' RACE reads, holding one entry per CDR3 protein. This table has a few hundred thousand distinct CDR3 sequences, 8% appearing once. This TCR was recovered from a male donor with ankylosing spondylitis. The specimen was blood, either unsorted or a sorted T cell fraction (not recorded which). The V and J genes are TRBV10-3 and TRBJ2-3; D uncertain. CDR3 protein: CAIRPTSTDTQYF. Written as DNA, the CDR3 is TGTGCCATCAGGCCTACTAGCACAGATACGCAGTATTTT.